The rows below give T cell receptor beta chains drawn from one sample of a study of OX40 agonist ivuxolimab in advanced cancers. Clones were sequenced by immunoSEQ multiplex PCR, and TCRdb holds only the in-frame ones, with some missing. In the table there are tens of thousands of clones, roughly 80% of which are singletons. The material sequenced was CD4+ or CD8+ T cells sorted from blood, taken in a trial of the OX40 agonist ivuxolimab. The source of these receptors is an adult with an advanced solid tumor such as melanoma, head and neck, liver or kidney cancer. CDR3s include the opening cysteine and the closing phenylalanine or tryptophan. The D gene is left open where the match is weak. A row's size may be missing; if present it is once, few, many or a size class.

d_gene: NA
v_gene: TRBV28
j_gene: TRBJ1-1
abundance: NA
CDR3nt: TGTGCCAGCAGTTCGGAGGGCGGGTACACTGAAGCTTTCTTT
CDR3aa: CASSSEGGYTEAFF

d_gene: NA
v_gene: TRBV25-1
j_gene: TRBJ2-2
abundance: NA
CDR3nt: TGTGCCAGCAGTGAATACAGGGACACCGGGGAGCTGTTTTTT
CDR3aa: CASSEYRDTGELFF

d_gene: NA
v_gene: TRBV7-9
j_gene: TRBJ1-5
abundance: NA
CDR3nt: TGTGCCAGCAGCTTGTTTCGGGGGCCGGGGATTCAGCCCCAGCATTTT
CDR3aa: CASSLFRGPGIQPQHF

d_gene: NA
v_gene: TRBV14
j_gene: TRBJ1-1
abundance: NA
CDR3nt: TGTGCCAGCAGCCAATCTCTTTGGGTTGACACTGAAGCTTTCTTT
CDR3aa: CASSQSLWVDTEAFF

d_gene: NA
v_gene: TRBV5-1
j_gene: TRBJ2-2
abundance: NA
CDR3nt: TGCGCCAGCAGCTTGGCGCCGCCTTCACCCGGGGAGCTGTTTTTT
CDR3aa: CASSLAPPSPGELFF

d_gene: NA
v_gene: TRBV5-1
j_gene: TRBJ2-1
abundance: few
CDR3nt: TGCGCCAGCAGCTGGGGACAATCACAGCCCCAGTTCTTC
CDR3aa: CASSWGQSQPQFF

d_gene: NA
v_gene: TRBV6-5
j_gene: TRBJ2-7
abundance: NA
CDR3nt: TGTGCCAGCAGAGCGAAGGGGGTAACCTACGAGCAGTACTTC
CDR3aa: CASRAKGVTYEQYF

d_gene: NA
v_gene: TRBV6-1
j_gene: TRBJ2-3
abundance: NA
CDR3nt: TGTGCCAGCAGTGAAGCCCCAGAGAATGGAGATACGCAGTATTTT
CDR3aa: CASSEAPENGDTQYF

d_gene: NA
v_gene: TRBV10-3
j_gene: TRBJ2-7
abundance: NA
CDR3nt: TGTGCCATCAGTGAGTCGATCTTGGGGGTTTTCGAGCAGTACTTC
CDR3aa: CAISESILGVFEQYF

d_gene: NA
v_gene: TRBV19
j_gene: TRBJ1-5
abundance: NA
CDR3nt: TGTGCCAGTAGTATAGGGTCGGGCCATCAGCCCCAGCATTTT
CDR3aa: CASSIGSGHQPQHF

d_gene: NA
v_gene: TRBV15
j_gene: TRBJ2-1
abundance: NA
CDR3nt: TGTGCCACCAGCAACTACAATGAGCAGTTCTTC
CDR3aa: CATSNYNEQFF

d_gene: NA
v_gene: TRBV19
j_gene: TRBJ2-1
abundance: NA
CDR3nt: TGTGCCAGTAGTATTTGGAATGAGCAGTTCTTC
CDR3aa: CASSIWNEQFF

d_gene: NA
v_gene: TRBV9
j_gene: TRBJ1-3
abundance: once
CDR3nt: TGTGCCAGCAGCGTAGGAGGCAGTATCTCTGGAAACACCATATATTTT
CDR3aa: CASSVGGSISGNTIYF

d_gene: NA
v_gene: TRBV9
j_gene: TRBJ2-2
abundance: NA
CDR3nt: TGTGCCAGCAGCGTAGCCGGGTCTATAGGGGAAAACACCGGGGAGCTGTTTTTT
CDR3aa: CASSVAGSIGENTGELFF

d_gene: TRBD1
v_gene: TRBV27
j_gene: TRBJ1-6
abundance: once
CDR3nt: TGTGCCAGCAGGAAGACAGGGGGCTTTAATTCACCCCTCCACTTT
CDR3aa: CASRKTGGFNSPLHF

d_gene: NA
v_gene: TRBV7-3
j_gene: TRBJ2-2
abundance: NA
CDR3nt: TGTGCCAGCAGCCCCTACAGCACCGGGGAGCTGTTTTTT
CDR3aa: CASSPYSTGELFF

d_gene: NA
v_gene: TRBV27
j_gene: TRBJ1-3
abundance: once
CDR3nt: TGTGCCAGCAGTTTAACGACACGAGGAAACACCATATATTTT
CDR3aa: CASSLTTRGNTIYF

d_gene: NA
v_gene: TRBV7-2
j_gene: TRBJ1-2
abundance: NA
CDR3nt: TGTGCCAGCAGCTTAGTAAAGGGAATGGACTATGGCTACACCTTC
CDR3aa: CASSLVKGMDYGYTF

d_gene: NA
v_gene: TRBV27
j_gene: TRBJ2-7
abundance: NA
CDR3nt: TGTGCCAGCAGTTTATCGTTGGAGGGGTGGTCCTACGAGCAGTACTTC
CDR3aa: CASSLSLEGWSYEQYF

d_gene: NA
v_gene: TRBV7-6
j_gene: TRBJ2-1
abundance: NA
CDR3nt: TGTGCCAGCAGCTTCGGGGAGACCTACAATGAGCAGTTCTTC
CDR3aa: CASSFGETYNEQFF

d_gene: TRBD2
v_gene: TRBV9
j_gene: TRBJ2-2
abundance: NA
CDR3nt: TGTGCCAGCAGCGTAGGACTAGCGGGGCGTAACACCGGGGAGCTGTTTTTT
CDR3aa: CASSVGLAGRNTGELFF

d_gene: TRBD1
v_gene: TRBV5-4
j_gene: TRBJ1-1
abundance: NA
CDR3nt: TGTGCCAGCAGCCCCAGACAGGGGAGGGAAGCTTTCTTT
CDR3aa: CASSPRQGREAFF

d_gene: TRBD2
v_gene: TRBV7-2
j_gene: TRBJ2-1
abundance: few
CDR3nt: TGTGCCAGCAGCTCCGGGACTAGCTCCTACAATGAGCAGTTCTTC
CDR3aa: CASSSGTSSYNEQFF

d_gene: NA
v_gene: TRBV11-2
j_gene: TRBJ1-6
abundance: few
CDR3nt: TGTGCCAGCAGCTTAGTCGTTGGACCCCTCCACTTT
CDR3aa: CASSLVVGPLHF

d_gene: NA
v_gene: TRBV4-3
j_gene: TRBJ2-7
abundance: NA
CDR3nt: TGCGCCAGCAGCCAAGTTTCTAGGGCCTACGAGCAGTACTTC
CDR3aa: CASSQVSRAYEQYF

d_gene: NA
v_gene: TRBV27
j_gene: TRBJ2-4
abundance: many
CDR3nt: TGTGCCAGCAGATCAGGGTGGCCCGGAAACATTCAGTACTTC
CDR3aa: CASRSGWPGNIQYF

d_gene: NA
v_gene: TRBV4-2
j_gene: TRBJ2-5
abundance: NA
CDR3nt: TGTGCCAGCAGCCAAGGGGGTGCGGTTTCCCGGGAGACCCAGTACTTC
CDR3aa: CASSQGGAVSRETQYF

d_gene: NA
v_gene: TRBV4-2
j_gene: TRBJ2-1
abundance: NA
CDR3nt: TGTGCCAGCAGCCAAAGGGACGGGAAAAATGAGCAGTTCTTC
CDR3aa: CASSQRDGKNEQFF

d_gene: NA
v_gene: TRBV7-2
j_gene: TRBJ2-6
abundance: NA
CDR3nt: TGTGCCAGCACATACTCAGGGATGGGGGCCAACGTCCTGACTTTC
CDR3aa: CASTYSGMGANVLTF

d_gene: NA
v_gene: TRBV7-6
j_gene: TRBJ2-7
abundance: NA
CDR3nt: TGTGCCAGCAGCCCTAACTTGGCCACAACTATTGGAGAGCAGTACTTC
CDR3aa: CASSPNLATTIGEQYF

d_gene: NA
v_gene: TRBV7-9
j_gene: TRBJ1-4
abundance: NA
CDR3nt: TGTGCCAGCAGCACTGGGACTGCGGCAACTAATGAAAAACTGTTTTTT
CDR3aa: CASSTGTAATNEKLFF

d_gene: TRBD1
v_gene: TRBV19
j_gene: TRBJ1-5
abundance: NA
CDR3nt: TGTGCCAGTAGTAACGACAGGGGGCAAAGTCAGCCCCAGCATTTT
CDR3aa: CASSNDRGQSQPQHF

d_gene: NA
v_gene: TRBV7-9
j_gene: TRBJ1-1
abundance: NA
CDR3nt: TGTGCCAGCAGCTTACAAGTAGGACTGAACACTGAAGCTTTCTTT
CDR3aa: CASSLQVGLNTEAFF

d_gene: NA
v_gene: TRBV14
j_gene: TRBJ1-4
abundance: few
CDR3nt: TGTGCCAGCAGCCAAGAGTCCGGGCCGGGAGAAAAACTGTTTTTT
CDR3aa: CASSQESGPGEKLFF

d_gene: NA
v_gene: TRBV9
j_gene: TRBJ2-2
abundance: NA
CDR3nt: TGTGCCAGCAGCGTAGCGATGTATTCCCCGGGGTGGACCGGGGAGCTGTTTTTT
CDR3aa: CASSVAMYSPGWTGELFF

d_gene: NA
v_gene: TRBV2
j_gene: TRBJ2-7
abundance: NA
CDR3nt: TGTGCCAGCACCCTACTGGAGCCCTTAGAGCAGTACTTC
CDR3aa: CASTLLEPLEQYF

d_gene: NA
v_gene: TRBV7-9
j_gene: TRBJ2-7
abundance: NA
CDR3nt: TGTGCCAGCAGCGACAGTGGGTACGAGCAGTACTTC
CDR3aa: CASSDSGYEQYF

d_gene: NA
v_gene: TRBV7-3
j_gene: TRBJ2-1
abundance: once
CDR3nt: TGTGCCAGCAGCTTAAGCTTATACAATGAGCAGTTCTTC
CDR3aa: CASSLSLYNEQFF

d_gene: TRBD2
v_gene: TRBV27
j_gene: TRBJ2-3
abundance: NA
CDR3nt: TGTGCCAGCAGTTTAGGCGGGGGGACAGATACGCAGTATTTT
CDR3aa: CASSLGGGTDTQYF

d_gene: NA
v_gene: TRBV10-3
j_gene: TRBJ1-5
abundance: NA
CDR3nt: TGTGCCATCAGTGAGGCAGGCTATAGCAATCAGCCCCAGCATTTT
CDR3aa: CAISEAGYSNQPQHF

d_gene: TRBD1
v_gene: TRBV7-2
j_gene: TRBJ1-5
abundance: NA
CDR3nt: TGTGCCAGCAGCAGACAGGGTACGGGCAATCAGCCCCAGCATTTT
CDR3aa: CASSRQGTGNQPQHF

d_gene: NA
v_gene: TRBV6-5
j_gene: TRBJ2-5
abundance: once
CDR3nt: TGTGCCAGCAGTGCGGGGGAGACCCAGTACTTC
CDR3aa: CASSAGETQYF

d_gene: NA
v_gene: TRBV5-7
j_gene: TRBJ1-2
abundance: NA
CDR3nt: TGTGCCAGCAGTCGGGGGACGGTACACTATGGCTACACCTTC
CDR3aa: CASSRGTVHYGYTF

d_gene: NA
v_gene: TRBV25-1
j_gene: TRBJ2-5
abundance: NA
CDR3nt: TGTGCCAGCAGTGCTTGGGAGACCCAGTACTTC
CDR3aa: CASSAWETQYF

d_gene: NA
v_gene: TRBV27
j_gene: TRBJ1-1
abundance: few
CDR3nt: TGTGCCAGCAGTTCACCGGGACTGGGGACTGAAGCTTTCTTT
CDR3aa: CASSSPGLGTEAFF

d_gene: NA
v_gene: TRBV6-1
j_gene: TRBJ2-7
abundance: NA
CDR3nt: TGTGCCAGCAGGGAGGGGGACGGGGCCCCCTACGAGCAGTACTTC
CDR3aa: CASREGDGAPYEQYF

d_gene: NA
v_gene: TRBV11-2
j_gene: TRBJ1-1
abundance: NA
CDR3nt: TGTGCCAGCAGCCTGGACGGGTACACTGAAGCTTTCTTT
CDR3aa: CASSLDGYTEAFF

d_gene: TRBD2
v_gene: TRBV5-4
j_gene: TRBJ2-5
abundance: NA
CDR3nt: TGTGCCAGCAGCTTCGGGGGGCAAGAGACCCAGTACTTC
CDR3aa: CASSFGGQETQYF

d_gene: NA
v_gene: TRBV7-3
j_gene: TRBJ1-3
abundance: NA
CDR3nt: TGTGCCAGCAGCTCCCGTGGAGGAAGCTCTGGAAACACCATATATTTT
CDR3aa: CASSSRGGSSGNTIYF

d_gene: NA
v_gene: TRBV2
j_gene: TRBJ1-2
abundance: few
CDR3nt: TGTGCCAGCAACAGGTACTATGGCTACACCTTC
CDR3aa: CASNRYYGYTF

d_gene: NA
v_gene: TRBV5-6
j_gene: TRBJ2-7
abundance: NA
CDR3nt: TGTGCCAGCAGCTTTGCAGGGGTTAACTACGAGCAGTACTTC
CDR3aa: CASSFAGVNYEQYF

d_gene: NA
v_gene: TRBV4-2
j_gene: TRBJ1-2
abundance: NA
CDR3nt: TGTGCCAGCAGCCCAGACCCCGACAGTCAAGGCTACACCTTC
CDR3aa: CASSPDPDSQGYTF

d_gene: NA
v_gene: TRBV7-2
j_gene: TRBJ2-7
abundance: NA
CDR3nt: TGTGCCAGCAGCTTATTTGGGAGCTCCTACGAGCAGTACTTC
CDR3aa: CASSLFGSSYEQYF

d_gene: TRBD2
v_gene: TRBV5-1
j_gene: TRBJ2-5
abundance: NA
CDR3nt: TGCGCCAGCAGCTTAGGGACTAGCGGGAGACAAGAGACCCAGTACTTC
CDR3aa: CASSLGTSGRQETQYF